Sequencing of this TCR beta chain was carried out in a study of early T cells in non-severe SARS-CoV-2 infection. About the study: The study sequenced bulk RNA from unsorted whole blood, with chains unpaired.

Unique molecular identifiers were attached to individual cDNA molecules. TCRdb recomputed calls from the 5' RACE reads with MiXCR, one row per CDR3 protein. Of more than 45,000 distinct CDR3 sequences listed, around 13% are singletons. This clonotype was observed many times. The target antigen is unknown. General study points: VDJdb-based matching was biased toward anti-spike CD8 responses and missed private and CD4 specificities.

The CDR3 has 11 amino acids. Germline V gene lookup returns CDR1 SQVTM and CDR2 ANQGSEA. The V gene lost 4 bases and the J gene lost 1 base, with 2 bases spanning the gap. The chain is built from TRBV29-1 and TRBJ1-5, with D uncertain. Sequenced sample: whole blood. The receptor was isolated from an adult who was a healthcare worker with PCR-confirmed SARS-CoV-2 infection or an uninfected control (not recorded which). CDR3 residues: CSVGSNQPQHF. For the CDR3, the DNA is TGCAGCGTTGGCAGCAATCAGCCCCAGCATTTT.